This T cell receptor beta chain was sequenced during a study of blood T cell repertoires in COVID-19. Whole-study context: The United States, Italy and Spain were the sources of the acute and convalescent COVID-19 samples. The cDNA or gDNA used as material had been derived from T cells, B-cell-depleted T cells, or PBMCs.

In the original workflow: Using reference gene primer amplification, nucleated cell counts were estimated. The table came from immunoSEQ multiplex PCR; TCRdb's copy has only in-frame clones and leaves some out. That table furnishes V, J and clone size, whereas the DNA furnished D and trimming. The sample carries 200,000 to 250,000 clones, about 83% recorded once. The CDR3 spans 13 residues. J lost 8 bases, V lost 6 bases, and 7 bases had no gene match. Seattle patients were enrolled while actively infected and followed longitudinally. Sequenced: peripheral blood. The rearrangement links TRBV12-3 or TRBV12-4 to TRBJ1-2; 9 bases are a match to TRBD1. This TCR derives from a woman in her 30s with COVID-19, enrolled during active disease. In nucleotides, the CDR3 is TGTGCCAGCAGCCCCGGACAGGGGCGAGGCTACACCTTC. It translates to CASSPGQGRGYTF.